This T cell receptor beta chain came from a study of cytomegalovirus exposure and HLA in healthy donors. The study's findings and limits: In a later analysis, TCR beta V- and J-gene trimming was associated with a missense DCLRE1C variant.

V lost 10 bases and J lost 6; bases outside the gene matches: 15. This CDR3 is 15 amino acids long. Germline lookup yields CDR1 LNHDA and CDR2 SQIVND (reference sequence). Details on this clone: No antigen is known for it.

13 Jbeta primers and 60 Vbeta primers were used for the PCR. The method was immunoSEQ multiplex PCR; TCRdb's version includes in-frame clones alone and lacks a portion of them. The data show about 140,000 clones, about 70% seen once. The receptor's source is a young man in good health and CMV-seronegative. V usage is TRBV19 and J usage is TRBJ1-2; 9 bases agree with TRBD1. The specimen was PBMCs. CDR3 protein: CATWDRVVRGNGYTF. CDR3 in DNA: TGTGCCACCTGGGACAGGGTAGTTAGGGGCAATGGCTACACCTTC. Together with reference TRBV19 and TRBJ1-2, the CDR3 gives the full variable domain: DGGITQSPKYLFRKEGQNVTLSCEQNLNHDAMYWYRQDPGQGLRLIYYSQIVNDFQKGDIAEGYSVSREKKESFPLTVTSAQKNPTAFYLCATWDRVVRGNGYTFGSGTRLTVV.